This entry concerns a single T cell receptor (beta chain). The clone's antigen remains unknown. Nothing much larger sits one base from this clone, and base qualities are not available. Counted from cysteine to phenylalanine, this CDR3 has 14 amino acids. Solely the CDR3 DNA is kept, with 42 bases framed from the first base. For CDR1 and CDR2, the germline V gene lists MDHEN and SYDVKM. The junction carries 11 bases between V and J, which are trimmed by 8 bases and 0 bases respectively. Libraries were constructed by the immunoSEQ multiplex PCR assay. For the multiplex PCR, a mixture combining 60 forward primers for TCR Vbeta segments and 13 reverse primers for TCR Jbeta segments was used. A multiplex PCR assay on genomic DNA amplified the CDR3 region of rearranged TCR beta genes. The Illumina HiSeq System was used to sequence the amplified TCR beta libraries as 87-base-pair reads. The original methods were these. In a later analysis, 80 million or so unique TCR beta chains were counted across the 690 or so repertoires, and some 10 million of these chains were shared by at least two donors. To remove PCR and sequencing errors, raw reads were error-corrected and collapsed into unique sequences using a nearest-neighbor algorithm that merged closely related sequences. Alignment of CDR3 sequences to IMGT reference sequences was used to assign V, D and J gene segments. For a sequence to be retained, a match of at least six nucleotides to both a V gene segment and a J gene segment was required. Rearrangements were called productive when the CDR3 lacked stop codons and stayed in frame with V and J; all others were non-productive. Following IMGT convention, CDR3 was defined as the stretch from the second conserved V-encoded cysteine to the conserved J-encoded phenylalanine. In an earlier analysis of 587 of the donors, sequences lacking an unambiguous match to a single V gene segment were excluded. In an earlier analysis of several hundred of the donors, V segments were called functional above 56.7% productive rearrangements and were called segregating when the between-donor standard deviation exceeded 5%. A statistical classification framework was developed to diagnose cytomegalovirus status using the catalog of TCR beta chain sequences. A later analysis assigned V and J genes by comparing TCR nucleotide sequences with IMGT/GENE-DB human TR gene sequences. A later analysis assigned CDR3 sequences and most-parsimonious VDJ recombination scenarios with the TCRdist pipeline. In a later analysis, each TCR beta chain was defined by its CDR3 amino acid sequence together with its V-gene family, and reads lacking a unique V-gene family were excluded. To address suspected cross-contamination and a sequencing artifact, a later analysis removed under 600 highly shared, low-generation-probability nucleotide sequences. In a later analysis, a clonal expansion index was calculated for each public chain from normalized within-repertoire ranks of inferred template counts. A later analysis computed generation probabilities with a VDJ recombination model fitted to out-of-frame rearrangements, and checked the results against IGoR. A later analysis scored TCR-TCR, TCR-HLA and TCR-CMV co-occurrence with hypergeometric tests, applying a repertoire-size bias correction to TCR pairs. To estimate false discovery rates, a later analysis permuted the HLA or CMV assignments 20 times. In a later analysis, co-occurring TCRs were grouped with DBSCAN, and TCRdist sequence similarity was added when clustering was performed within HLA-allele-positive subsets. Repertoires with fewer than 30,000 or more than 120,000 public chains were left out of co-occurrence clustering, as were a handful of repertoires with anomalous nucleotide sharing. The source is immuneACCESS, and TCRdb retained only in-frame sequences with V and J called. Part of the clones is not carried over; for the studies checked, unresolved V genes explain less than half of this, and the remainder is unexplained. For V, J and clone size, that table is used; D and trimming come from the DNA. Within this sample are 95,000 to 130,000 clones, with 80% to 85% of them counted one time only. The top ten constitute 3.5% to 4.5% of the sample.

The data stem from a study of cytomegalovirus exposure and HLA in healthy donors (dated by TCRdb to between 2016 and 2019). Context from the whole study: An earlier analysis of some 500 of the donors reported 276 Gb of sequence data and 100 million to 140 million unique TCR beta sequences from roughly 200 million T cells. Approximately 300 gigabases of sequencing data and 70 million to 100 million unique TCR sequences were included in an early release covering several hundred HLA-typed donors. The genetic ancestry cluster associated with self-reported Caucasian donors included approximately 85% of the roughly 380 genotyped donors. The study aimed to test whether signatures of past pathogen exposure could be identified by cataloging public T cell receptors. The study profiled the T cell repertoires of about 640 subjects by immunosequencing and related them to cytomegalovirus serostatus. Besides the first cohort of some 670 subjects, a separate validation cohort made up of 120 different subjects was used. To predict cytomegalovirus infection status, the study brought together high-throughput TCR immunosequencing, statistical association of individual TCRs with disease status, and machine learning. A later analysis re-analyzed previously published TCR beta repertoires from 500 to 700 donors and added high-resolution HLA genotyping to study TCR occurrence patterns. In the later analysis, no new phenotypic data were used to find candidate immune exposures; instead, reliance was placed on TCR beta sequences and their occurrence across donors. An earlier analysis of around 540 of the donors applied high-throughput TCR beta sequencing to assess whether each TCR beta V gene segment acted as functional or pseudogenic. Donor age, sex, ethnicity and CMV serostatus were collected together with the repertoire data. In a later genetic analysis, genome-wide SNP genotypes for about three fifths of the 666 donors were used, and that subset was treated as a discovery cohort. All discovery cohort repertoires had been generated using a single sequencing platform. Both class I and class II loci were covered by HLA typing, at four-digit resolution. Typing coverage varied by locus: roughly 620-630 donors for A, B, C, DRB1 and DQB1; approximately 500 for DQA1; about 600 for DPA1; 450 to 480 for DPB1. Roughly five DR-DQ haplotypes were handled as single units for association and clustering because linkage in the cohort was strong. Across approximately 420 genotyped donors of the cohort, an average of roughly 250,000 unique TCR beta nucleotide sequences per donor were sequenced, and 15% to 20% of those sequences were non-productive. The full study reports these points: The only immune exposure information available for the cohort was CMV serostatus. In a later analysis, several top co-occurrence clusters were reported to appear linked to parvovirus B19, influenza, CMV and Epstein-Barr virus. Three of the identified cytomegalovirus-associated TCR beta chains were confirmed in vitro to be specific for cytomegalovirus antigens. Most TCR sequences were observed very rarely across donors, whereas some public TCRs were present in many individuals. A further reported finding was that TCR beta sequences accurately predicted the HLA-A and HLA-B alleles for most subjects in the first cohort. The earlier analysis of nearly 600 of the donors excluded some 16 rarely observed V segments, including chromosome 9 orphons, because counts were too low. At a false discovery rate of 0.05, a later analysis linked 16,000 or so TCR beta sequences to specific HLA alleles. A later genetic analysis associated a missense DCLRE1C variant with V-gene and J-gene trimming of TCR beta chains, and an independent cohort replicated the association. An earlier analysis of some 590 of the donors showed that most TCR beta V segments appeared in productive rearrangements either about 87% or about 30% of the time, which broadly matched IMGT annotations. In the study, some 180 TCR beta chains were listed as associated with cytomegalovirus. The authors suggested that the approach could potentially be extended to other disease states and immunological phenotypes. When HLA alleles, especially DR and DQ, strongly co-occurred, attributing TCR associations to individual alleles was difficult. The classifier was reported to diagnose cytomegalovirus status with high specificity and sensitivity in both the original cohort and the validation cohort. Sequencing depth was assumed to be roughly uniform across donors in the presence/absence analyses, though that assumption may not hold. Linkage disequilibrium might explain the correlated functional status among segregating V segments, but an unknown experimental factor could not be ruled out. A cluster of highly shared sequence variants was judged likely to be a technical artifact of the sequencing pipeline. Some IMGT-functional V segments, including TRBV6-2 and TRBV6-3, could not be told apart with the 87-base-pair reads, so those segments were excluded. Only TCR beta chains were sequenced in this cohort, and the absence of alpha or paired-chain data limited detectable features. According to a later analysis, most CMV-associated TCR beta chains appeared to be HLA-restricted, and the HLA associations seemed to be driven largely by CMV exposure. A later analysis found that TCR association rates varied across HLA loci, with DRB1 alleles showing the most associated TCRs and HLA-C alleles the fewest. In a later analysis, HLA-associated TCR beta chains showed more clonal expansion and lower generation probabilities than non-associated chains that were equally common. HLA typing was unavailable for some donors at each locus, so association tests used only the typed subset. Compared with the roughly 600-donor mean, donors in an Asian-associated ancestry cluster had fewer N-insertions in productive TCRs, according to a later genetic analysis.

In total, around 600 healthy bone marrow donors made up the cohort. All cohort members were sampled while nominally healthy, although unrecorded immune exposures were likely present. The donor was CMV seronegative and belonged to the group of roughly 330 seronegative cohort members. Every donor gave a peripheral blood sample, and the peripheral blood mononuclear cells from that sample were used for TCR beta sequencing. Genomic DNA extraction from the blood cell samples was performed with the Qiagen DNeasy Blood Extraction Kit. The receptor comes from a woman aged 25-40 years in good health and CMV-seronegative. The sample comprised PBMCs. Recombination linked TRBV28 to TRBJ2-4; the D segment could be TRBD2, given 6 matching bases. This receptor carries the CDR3 CASRDFLAKNIQYF. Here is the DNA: TGTGCCAGCCGGGACTTTCTAGCCAAAAACATTCAGTACTTC.